The 18 T cell receptor beta chains presented below share a single source sample, sequenced in a study of patients and donors after allogeneic stem cell transplantation. TCRdb re-called the RT-PCR reads with MiXCR, one entry per CDR3 protein. This table has hundreds of thousands of distinct CDR3 sequences, roughly 17% appearing once. The specimen sequenced was blood, either unsorted or a sorted T cell fraction (not recorded which). The receptors come from a human donor who was either an allogeneic HSCT recipient or a stem cell or donor lymphocyte infusion donor (not recorded which). It is not recorded whose cells these are; they may come from a transplant donor.

As DNA, the CDR3 is TGTGCCAGCAGTTACTCGTTGGACAGCTCCTACGAGCAGTACTTC. Its protein is CASSYSLDSSYEQYF. This chain joins TRBV6-5 and TRBJ2-7; D may be TRBD1 (6 bases). With 0 bases removed from V and 0 bases from J, the gap between germline ends came to 9 bases. This CDR3 spans 15 amino acids. From germline, CDR1 is MNHEY and CDR2 SVGAGI.

The sample holds a few counts of this clonotype. The rearrangement joins TRBV5-1 to TRBJ1-1; D is unclear. V was cut by 4 bases and J by 5 bases, with 18 bases left in between. Germline assignment: CDR1 SGHRS and CDR2 YFSETQ. CDR3 length: 15 amino acids. This CDR3 reads CASSHRSDESTEAFF. For the CDR3, the DNA is TGCGCCAGCAGCCACCGATCGGACGAAAGTACTGAAGCTTTCTTT.

The V gene is TRBV20-1, the J gene TRBJ2-1; 11 bases align to TRBD2. This CDR3 is built from 14 residues. Germline V CDR1 and CDR2: DFQATT, SNEGSKA (reference sequence). Trimming took 5 bases from V and 8 from J; bases not matched to a gene: 8. As DNA, the CDR3 is TGCAGTGCTTCAACTAGCGGGAGAGGTCATGAGCAGTTCTTC. It is translated as CSASTSGRGHEQFF.

This clonotype has at least ten counts. V usage is TRBV7-8 and J usage is TRBJ2-7; no firm D call. This CDR3 comprises 14 residues. CDR1 is SGHVS and CDR2 is FQNEAQ in the germline V gene. V was trimmed by 1 base and J by 2 bases, leaving 9 bases between them. CDR3 sequence: CASSLDGQTYEQYF. As DNA, the CDR3 is TGTGCCAGCAGCTTAGATGGCCAGACCTACGAGCAGTACTTC.

The J gene is TRBJ1-2, the V gene TRBV24-1; no firm D call. Trimming cost V 9 bases and J 0 bases, with 10 bases left between them. The CDR3 contains 13 residues. Germline V CDR1 and CDR2: KGHDR, SFDVKD. CDR3 sequence: CATAGAPNYGYTF. CDR3 nucleotide sequence: TGTGCCACCGCGGGAGCGCCTAACTATGGCTACACCTTC.

The chain uses TRBV2 and TRBJ1-4; no clear D gene. The length of the CDR3 is 15 residues. Between the trimmed V and J ends, which lost 0 bases and 0 bases, there was a span of 5 bases. The germline CDR1 and CDR2 sequences are SNHLY and FYNNEI. CDR3 DNA: TGTGCCAGCAGTGAAGCCCGGACAACTAATGAAAAACTGTTTTTT. As protein: CASSEARTTNEKLFF.

This clonotype was seen only a few times. The chain is built from TRBV2 and TRBJ1-1; 8 bases are a match to TRBD1. The V segment lost 8 bases and the J segment 1 base; nucleotides outside the gene matches: 3. Germline CDR1 and CDR2: SNHLY and FYNNEI. This CDR3 has 13 amino acids. The CDR3 here is CASRRGQNTEAFF. In nucleotides, the CDR3 is TGTGCCAGCCGCAGGGGGCAGAACACTGAAGCTTTCTTT.

This chain links TRBV5-1 with TRBJ2-3, with D unresolved. This CDR3 has 16 residues. CDR1 SGHRS and CDR2 YFSETQ come from the germline V gene. The V gene lost 0 bases and the J gene lost 0 bases, with 11 bases spanning the gap. The CDR3 coding sequence is TGCGCCAGCAGCTTGGACAGAGGAGCTAGCACAGATACGCAGTATTTT. As protein: CASSLDRGASTDTQYF.

The table lists this clonotype with a few counts. The rearrangement links TRBV7-9 to TRBJ1-5; D possibly corresponds to TRBD1 (5 bases). This CDR3 has 14 residues. The germline CDR1 and CDR2 sequences are SEHNR and FQNEAQ (reference sequence). Trimming took off 5 bases at V and 1 base at J, with 9 bases between the two ends. As DNA, the CDR3 is TGTGCCAGCAGCCGGGGGGTCAGCAATCAGCCCCAGCATTTT. Amino acid sequence: CASSRGVSNQPQHF.

This sequence joins TRBV20-1 and TRBJ1-2, with D perhaps matching TRBD1 (6 bases). With 0 bases removed from V and 4 bases from J, the gap between germline ends came to 9 bases. Germline loops: CDR1 DFQATT, CDR2 SNEGSKA (reference sequence). CDR3 length equals 13 residues. The CDR3 DNA reads as TGCAGTGCTAGAGATGACAGGAGCTATGGCTACACCTTC. Translated, it gives CSARDDRSYGYTF.

The J gene is TRBJ1-4, the V gene TRBV7-9, with 7 nucleotides matching TRBD1. The junction had 7 bases not matched to a gene; V was cut back by 3 bases and J by 0 bases. Germline loops: CDR1 SEHNR, CDR2 FQNEAQ (reference sequence). The length of the CDR3 is 17 residues. The CDR3 sequence: CASSFPDRHATNEKLFF. In DNA, the CDR3 is TGTGCCAGCAGCTTTCCGGACAGGCATGCAACTAATGAAAAACTGTTTTTT.

This clonotype was detected only a few times. The rearrangement uses TRBV11-3 and TRBJ2-7, with D possibly being TRBD2 (5 bases). Trimming removed 0 bases from V and 3 bases from J, with 12 bases in between. This CDR3 spans 15 amino acids. In germline, CDR1 is SGHNT, CDR2 YENEEA. CDR3 amino acids: CASSLDRLTHYEQYF. In nucleotides, the CDR3 is TGTGCCAGCAGCTTAGACCGACTAACTCACTACGAGCAGTACTTC.

This clonotype was counted between two and nine times. The chain has TRBV6-1 and TRBJ1-1, with 9 bases lining up with TRBD1. In germline, CDR1 is MNHNS, CDR2 SASEGT. This CDR3 is 16 amino acids long. The V and J ends lost 6 bases and 4 bases, in that order; junction bases with no gene match: 12. CDR3 amino acids: CASSSGTGMSGTEAFF. CDR3 coding DNA: TGTGCCAGCAGCTCCGGGACAGGGATGTCCGGCACTGAAGCTTTCTTT.

This clonotype was counted between two and nine times. This chain uses TRBV29-1 with TRBJ2-3; possible D gene TRBD1, 5 bases. V was clipped by 3 bases and J by 2 bases, with 9 bases between them. Looked up from germline, CDR1 is SQVTM and CDR2 is ANQGSEA. CDR3 length equals 13 residues. The CDR3 loop is CSVDIGHTDTQYF. Written as DNA, the CDR3 is TGCAGCGTTGACATCGGACACACAGATACGCAGTATTTT.

This clonotype was picked up a small number of times. The gene calls are TRBV5-1 and TRBJ2-7, with 7 bases lining up with TRBD2. This CDR3 has 14 residues. The V and J ends lost 5 bases and 2 bases, in that order; junction bases with no gene match: 7. Per germline, CDR1 SGHRS and CDR2 YFSETQ. The CDR3 spells CASRWQAGTYEQYF. Here the CDR3 DNA reads TGCGCCAGCAGATGGCAAGCGGGGACCTACGAGCAGTACTTC.

This clonotype was detected a few times. The chain recombines TRBV4-1 with TRBJ1-1; 7 positions match TRBD1. CDR3 length: 15 residues. The J segment lost 4 bases and the V segment lost 2 bases, leaving 7 bases of the junction unmatched. The germline V gene encodes CDR1 MGHRA and CDR2 YSYEKL. This CDR3 reads CASSQLPGQFTEAFF. The CDR3 region has the DNA TGCGCCAGCAGCCAACTTCCGGGACAGTTCACTGAAGCTTTCTTT.

The chain employs TRBV27 and TRBJ2-7; TRBD2 might be the D (5 bases). V was trimmed by 6 bases and J by 5 bases, leaving 17 bases between them. Germline CDR1 reads MNHEY; CDR2 reads SMNVEV (reference sequence). The CDR3 loop spans 14 amino acids. The CDR3 loop is CASSLTRVGDEQYF. The CDR3 nucleotides are TGTGCCAGCAGCCTCACTAGAGTTGGTGACGAGCAGTACTTC.

The V gene is TRBV7-9, the J gene TRBJ1-1, with a tentative D call TRBD1 (6 bases). The germline V gene has CDR1 SEHNR and CDR2 FQNEAQ (reference sequence). V shed 4 bases and J shed 8 bases, with 17 bases lying between them. The CDR3 covers 14 residues. As DNA, the CDR3 is TGTGCCAGCAGCTCCCGAGGGGGGAGATTGGAAGCTTTCTTT. Residues: CASSSRGGRLEAFF.